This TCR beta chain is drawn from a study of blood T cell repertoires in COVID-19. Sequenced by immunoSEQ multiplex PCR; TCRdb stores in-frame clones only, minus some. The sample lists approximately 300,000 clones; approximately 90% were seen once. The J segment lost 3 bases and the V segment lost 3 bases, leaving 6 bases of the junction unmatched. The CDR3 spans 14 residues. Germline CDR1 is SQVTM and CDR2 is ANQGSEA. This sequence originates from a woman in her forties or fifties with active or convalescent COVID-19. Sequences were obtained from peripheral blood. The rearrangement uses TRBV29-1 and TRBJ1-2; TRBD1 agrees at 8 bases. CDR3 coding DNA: TGCAGCGTTGAGAGGGAACAGGGGGACTATGGCTACACCTTC. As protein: CSVEREQGDYGYTF.